This T cell receptor beta chain was captured in a study of T cells after posttransplantation cyclophosphamide. Findings of the study overall: Blood and skin or GI T cell repertoires showed limited TRB overlap. Recipient CMV seropositivity and CMV reactivation strongly tracked TRB clonality.

This clone was picked up many times. Its antigen remains unknown. Sequencing used immunoSEQ multiplex PCR; TCRdb keeps in-frame clones, though not all of them. Found here are some 40,000 clones, no singletons; the ten largest cover about 6.2%. The sequencing input was PBMCs. The TCR originated in a man aged 30 to 45 in good health and a related stem cell transplant donor.

CDR3 in amino acids: CASSWTGTYNEQFF. The CDR3, as DNA: TGTGCCAGCAGCTGGACAGGGACCTACAATGAGCAGTTCTTC. The chain employs TRBV7-9 and TRBJ2-1; 8 bases agree with TRBD1. V lost 4 bases to trimming and J lost 2 bases; unmatched junction nucleotides: 1. The CDR3 consists of 14 residues. CDR1 is SEHNR and CDR2 is FQNEAQ in the germline V gene (reference sequence). The entire variable domain, with the rest obtained from reference TRBV7-9 and TRBJ2-1, is as follows: DTGVSQNPRHKITKRGQNVTFRCDPISEHNRLYWYRQTLGQGPEFLTYFQNEAQLEKSRLLSDRFSAERPKGSFSTLEIQRTEQGDSAMYLCASSWTGTYNEQFFGPGTRLTVL.